A single sample is the source of the 15 T cell receptor beta chains below, sequenced in a study of vaccination effects on CD4 cells after COVID-19. Antigens for these TCRs are unknown. Profiling relied on immunoSEQ multiplex PCR, and the TCRdb table lists in-frame clones only, not all of them. The sample lists 65,000 to 95,000 clones, around 74% occurring once. ViraFEST used viral peptide pools to expand antigen-specific CD4+ T cells before sequencing. A 10-day culture period preceded the isolation of CD4+ T cells. Every participant took two doses of the BNT162b2 or mRNA-1273 vaccine. This sample comprised CD4+ T cells from PBMCs cultured with HCoV-OC43 spike peptides, obtained after COVID-19 vaccination. As for subset: HCoV-OC43 spike overlapping peptide pool stimulation. These TCRs come from a human donor who received a COVID-19 vaccine.

J is TRBJ2-5 and V is TRBV11-2, with 8 nucleotides matching TRBD1. Trimming cost V 0 bases and J 3 bases; bases outside gene matches: 3. CDR3 size: 15 residues. CDR1 is SGHAT and CDR2 is FQNNGV in the germline V gene. CDR3 sequence: CASSLERTGKETQYF. For the CDR3, the DNA is TGTGCCAGCAGCTTAGAACGGACAGGGAAAGAGACCCAGTACTTC.

The rearrangement links TRBV3-1 (or the pseudogene TRBV3-2) to TRBJ2-7, with 7 bases lining up with TRBD2. Germline trimming cut 4 bases from V and 4 bases from J; bases unmatched to any gene: 4. CDR1 and CDR2 from the germline V gene are LGHDT and YNNKEL (reference sequence). The CDR3 length is 13 residues. As DNA, the CDR3 is TGTGCCAGCAGCCGGGGACTATTATACGAGCAGTACGTC. Its protein is CASSRGLLYEQYV.

V and J are TRBV7-9 and TRBJ2-7, with D possibly TRBD1 on 5 matching bases. Trimming removed 4 bases from V and 6 bases from J, with 10 bases in between. The CDR3 totals 12 residues. Germline lookup yields CDR1 SEHNR and CDR2 FQNEAQ (reference sequence). The CDR3 DNA reads as TGTGCCAGCAGCTATGACAGAACCGAGCAGTACGTC. It is translated as CASSYDRTEQYV.

The V and J genes are TRBV5-6 and TRBJ1-4, with 7 bases that match TRBD1. This CDR3 region has 14 residues. Germline CDR1 is SGHDT and CDR2 is YYEEEE. V dropped 4 bases and J dropped 5; count of bases not matched to a gene: 5. CDR3 sequence reads: CASSQGGWNEKLFF. CDR3 bases: TGTGCCAGCAGCCAGGGGGGGTGGAATGAAAAACTGTTTTTT.

V usage is TRBV18 and J usage is TRBJ2-3, with D perhaps matching TRBD2 (6 bases). V was shortened by 6 bases and J by 5 bases, with 9 bases between the two germline ends. CDR3 size: 12 residues. Germline CDR1 KGHSH, CDR2 LQKENI. The CDR3 protein is CASSGEEDTQYF. CDR3 DNA: TGTGCCAGCTCCGGGGAGGAAGATACGCAGTATTTT.

The chain recombines TRBV6-2 or TRBV6-3 with TRBJ1-2; 7 bases map to TRBD1. Trimming cost V 6 bases and J 8 bases; bases outside gene matches: 12. The CDR3 runs 14 residues. Germline lookup yields CDR1 MNHEY and CDR2 SVGEGT. CDR3 amino acids: CASSLQGSLYGYTF. CDR3 coding DNA: TGTGCCAGCAGCCTACAGGGGTCCCTCTACGGCTACACCTTC.

This chain joins TRBV7-2 and TRBJ1-1; 8 bases match TRBD1. The trim removed 6 bases at V and 6 bases at J, leaving 12 bases unmatched. The CDR3 totals 15 residues. Germline CDR1 is SGHTA and CDR2 is FQGNSA. The CDR3 loop is CASSQGWTGMSEAFF. The CDR3 nucleotides read TGTGCCAGCAGTCAGGGATGGACAGGGATGTCTGAAGCTTTCTTT. Full variable domain (outside the CDR3, taken from reference TRBV7-2 and TRBJ1-1): GAGVSQSPSNKVTEKGKDVELRCDPISGHTALYWYRQSLGQGLEFLIYFQGNSAPDKSGLPSDRFSAERTGGSVSTLTIQRTQQEDSAVYLCASSQGWTGMSEAFFGQGTRLTVV.

The chain joins TRBV6-5 to TRBJ1-4; 8 positions agree with TRBD1. CDR3 length: 15 amino acids. V trimming: 6 bases; J trimming: 5 bases; junction bases outside the gene matches: 8. Germline V gene sequence: CDR1 MNHEY, CDR2 SVGAGI. The CDR3 here is CASSSQGQENEKLFF. The CDR3 DNA follows: TGTGCCAGCAGCTCGCAGGGACAGGAGAATGAAAAACTGTTTTTT.

The V call is TRBV24-1, the J call TRBJ2-3, with TRBD1 matching over 7 bases. This CDR3 is built from 16 residues. In germline, CDR1 is KGHDR, CDR2 SFDVKD. Trimming removed 5 bases from V and 4 bases from J; junction bases left unmatched: 11. The CDR3 nucleotides read TGTGCCACCAGTGCGGTTAACAGGGGTCGCGCAGATACGCAGTATTTT. It codes for CATSAVNRGRADTQYF.

The chain uses TRBV28 and TRBJ1-1; D not resolved. Trimming shortened V by 9 bases and J by 6 bases, and 14 bases separated the two germline ends. CDR1 and CDR2 from the germline V gene are MDHEN and SYDVKM. This CDR3 has 12 residues. CDR3 sequence (DNA): TGTGCCAGTACCAGAGGGTCGGCTGAAGCTTTCTTT. It is translated as CASTRGSAEAFF.

The DNA for the CDR3 is TGTGCCAGCAGCTTGGTTCGGGGCTACACCTTC. Residues: CASSLVRGYTF. The V gene is TRBV5-8, the J gene TRBJ1-2; the D is unclear. CDR3 length equals 11 residues. The V end was cut by 0 bases, the J end by 8 bases, with 5 bases between. Per the germline V gene, CDR1 is SGHTS and CDR2 is YDEGEE. Based on the CDR3 plus reference TRBV5-8 and TRBJ1-2, the full variable domain is EAGVTQSPTHLIKTRGQQATLRCSPISGHTSVYWYQQALGLGLQFLLWYDEGEERNRGNFPPRFSGRQFPNYSSELNVNALELEDSALYLCASSLVRGYTFGSGTRLTVV.

The rearrangement uses TRBV6-5 and TRBJ2-5, with 8 bases matching TRBD1. Per the germline V gene, CDR1 is MNHEY and CDR2 is SVGAGI. The CDR3 consists of 15 residues. The V and J ends lost 6 bases and 4 bases, in that order; junction bases with no gene match: 10. The CDR3 spells CASRQTGGLRETQYF. The CDR3 region has the DNA TGTGCCAGCAGGCAAACAGGGGGATTGCGAGAGACCCAGTACTTC.

The rearrangement joins TRBV23-1 to TRBJ2-2, with TRBD1 matching over 8 bases. TRBV23-1 is treated as an ORF (open reading frame) with a function not yet certain. The CDR3 is made up of 17 amino acids. V was pared by 4 bases and J by 0 bases, with 7 bases of the junction left unmatched. CDR3 coding DNA: TGCGCCAGCAGTCCCGGACAGGGTACCCCGAACACCGGGGAGCTGTTTTTT. This translates into CASSPGQGTPNTGELFF.

This rearrangement joins TRBV7-2 to TRBJ2-1; D gene unclear. The CDR3 has 13 residues. The V end lost 4 bases, the J end lost 4 bases, and 8 bases lay between the germline ends. Germline-derived CDR1 and CDR2 are SGHTA and FQGNSA. The chain's CDR3 is CASSSSLYNEQFF. CDR3 DNA: TGTGCCAGCAGCTCATCCCTATACAATGAGCAGTTCTTC.

The genes are TRBV7-2 and TRBJ1-1; perhaps TRBD1 as D (6 bases). The CDR3 covers 17 residues. V lost 4 bases and J 5 bases, leaving 23 bases between the germline ends. Germline V gives CDR1 SGHTA, CDR2 FQGNSA. CDR3 DNA sequence: TGTGCCAGCAGCTCCCCAAGACAGGCGTCCGTCCGAACTGAAGCTTTCTTT. Its translation: CASSSPRQASVRTEAFF.